The source of this T cell receptor beta chain is a study of cytomegalovirus exposure and HLA in healthy donors. The primer mix had 60 Vbeta and 13 Jbeta primers. The repertoire was sequenced with immunoSEQ multiplex PCR; TCRdb's copy has only in-frame clones and lacks some. In the table there are a few hundred thousand clones, roughly two thirds of which are singletons. This receptor was identified in a female donor in good health and CMV-seronegative. Sample: PBMCs.

This CDR3 reads CASETGVPPYEQYF. The CDR3 DNA reads TGTGCCAGCGAAACGGGAGTACCACCATACGAGCAGTACTTC. V and J are TRBV28 and TRBJ2-7; the D gene is possibly TRBD2 (6 bases). The CDR3 consists of 14 residues. The V end lost 8 bases, the J end lost 4 bases, and 18 bases lay between the germline ends. Germline CDR1 and CDR2: MDHEN and SYDVKM. Drawing the rest from reference TRBV28 and TRBJ2-7, the complete variable domain is DVKVTQSSRYLVKRTGEKVFLECVQDMDHENMFWYRQDPGLGLRLIYFSYDVKMKEKGDIPEGYSVSREKKERFSLILESASTNQTSMYLCASETGVPPYEQYFGPGTRLTVT.